This TCR beta chain was identified in a study of T cells in Graves' hyperthyroidism and ophthalmopathy. Looking at the study overall: Pretreatment peripheral blood was obtained at initial diagnosis. Overall study findings and caveats: Blood also carried most thyroid clonotypes expanded above 0.001.

Trimming shortened V by 8 bases and J by 8 bases, and 15 bases separated the two germline ends. The CDR3 runs 12 residues. Amplified TCR beta CDR3 regions derived from RNA transcripts. A set of HTBI primers served as the primers for a first-round RT-PCR of the TCR CDR3. Each CDR3 protein gets one entry after TCRdb re-called the multiplex PCR reads with MiXCR. Of about 560,000 distinct CDR3 sequences in the sample, 16% were seen once. Ten or more counts support this clonotype. Its target is unknown. The chain carries TRBV12-3 or TRBV12-4 and TRBJ1-2; possible D gene TRBD1, 5 bases. The specimen was blood. This TCR was recovered from a young woman with Graves' hyperthyroidism. The CDR3 nucleotides read TGTGCCAGCTCTGACTTGGGGGAGGGCTACACCTTC. Translated: CASSDLGEGYTF.